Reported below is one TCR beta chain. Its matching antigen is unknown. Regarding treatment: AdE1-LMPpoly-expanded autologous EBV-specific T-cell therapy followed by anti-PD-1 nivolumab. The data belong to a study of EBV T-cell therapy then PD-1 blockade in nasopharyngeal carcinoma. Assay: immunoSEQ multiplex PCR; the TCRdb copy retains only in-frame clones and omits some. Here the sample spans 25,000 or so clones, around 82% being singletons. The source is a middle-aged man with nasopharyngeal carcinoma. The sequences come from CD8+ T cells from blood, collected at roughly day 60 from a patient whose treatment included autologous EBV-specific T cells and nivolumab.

The CDR3 DNA follows: TGTGCCAGCAGTGCCCAGACCGGGACAGGTCTCCACGAGCAGTACTTC. Translated: CASSAQTGTGLHEQYF. This chain links TRBV27 with TRBJ2-7, with 8 bases that match TRBD1. V shed 5 bases and J 5 bases; nucleotides not matched to a gene: 14. In germline, CDR1 is MNHEY, CDR2 SMNVEV (reference sequence). The CDR3 extends over 16 amino acids.